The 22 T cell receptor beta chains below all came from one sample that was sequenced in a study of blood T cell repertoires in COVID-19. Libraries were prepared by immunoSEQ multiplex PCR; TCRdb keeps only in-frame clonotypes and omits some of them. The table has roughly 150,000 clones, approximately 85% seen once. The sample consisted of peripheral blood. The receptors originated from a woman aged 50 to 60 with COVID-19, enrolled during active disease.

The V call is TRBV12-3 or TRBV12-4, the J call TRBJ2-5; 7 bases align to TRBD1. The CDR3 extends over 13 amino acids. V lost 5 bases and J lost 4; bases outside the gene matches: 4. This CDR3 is CASSPGQLETQYF. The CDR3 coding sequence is TGTGCCAGCAGTCCGGGACAGTTAGAGACCCAGTACTTC.

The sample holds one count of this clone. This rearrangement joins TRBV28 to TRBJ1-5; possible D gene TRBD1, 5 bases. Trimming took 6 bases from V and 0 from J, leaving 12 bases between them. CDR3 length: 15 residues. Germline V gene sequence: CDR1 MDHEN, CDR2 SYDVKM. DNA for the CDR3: TGTGCCAGCAGCGGGGGATATAATAGCAATCAGCCCCAGCATTTT. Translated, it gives CASSGGYNSNQPQHF.

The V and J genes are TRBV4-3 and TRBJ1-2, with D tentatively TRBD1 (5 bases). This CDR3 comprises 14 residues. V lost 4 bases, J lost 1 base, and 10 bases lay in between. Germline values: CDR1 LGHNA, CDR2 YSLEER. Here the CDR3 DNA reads TGCGCCAGCAGCCCGGGGACTCTTAACTATGGCTACACCTTC. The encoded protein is CASSPGTLNYGYTF.

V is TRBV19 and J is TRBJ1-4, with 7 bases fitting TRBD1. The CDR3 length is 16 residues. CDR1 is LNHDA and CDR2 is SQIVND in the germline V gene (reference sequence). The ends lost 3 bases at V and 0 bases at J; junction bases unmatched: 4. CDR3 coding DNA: TGTGCCAGTAGTATTTGGCAGGGGGCAACTAATGAAAAACTGTTTTTT. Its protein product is CASSIWQGATNEKLFF. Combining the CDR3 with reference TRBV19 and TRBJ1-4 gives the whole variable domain DGGITQSPKYLFRKEGQNVTLSCEQNLNHDAMYWYRQDPGQGLRLIYYSQIVNDFQKGDIAEGYSVSREKKESFPLTVTSAQKNPTAFYLCASSIWQGATNEKLFFGSGTQLSVL.

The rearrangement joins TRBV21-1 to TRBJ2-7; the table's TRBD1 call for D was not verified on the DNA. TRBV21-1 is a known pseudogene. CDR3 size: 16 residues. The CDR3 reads CASSKSSGGIPNKQYF. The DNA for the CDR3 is TGTGCCAGCAGCAAAAGTTCAGGGGGTATCCCTAATAAGCAGTACTTC.

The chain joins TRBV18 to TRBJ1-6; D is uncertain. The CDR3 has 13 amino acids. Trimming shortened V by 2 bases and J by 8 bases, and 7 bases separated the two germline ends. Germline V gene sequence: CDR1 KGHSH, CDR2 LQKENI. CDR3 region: CASSPGQDSPLHF. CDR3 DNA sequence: TGTGCCAGCTCACCAGGGCAAGATTCACCCCTCCACTTT.

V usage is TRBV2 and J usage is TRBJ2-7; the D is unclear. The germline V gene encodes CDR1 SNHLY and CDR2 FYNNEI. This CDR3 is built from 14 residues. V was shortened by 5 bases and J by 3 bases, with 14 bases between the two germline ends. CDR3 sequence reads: CASSYTEGIYEQYF. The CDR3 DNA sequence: TGTGCCAGCAGTTATACAGAAGGAATCTACGAGCAGTACTTC. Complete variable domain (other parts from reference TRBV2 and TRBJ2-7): EPEVTQTPSHQVTQMGQEVILRCVPISNHLYFYWYRQILGQKVEFLVSFYNNEISEKSEIFDDQFSVERPDGSNFTLKIRSTKLEDSAMYFCASSYTEGIYEQYFGPGTRLTVT.

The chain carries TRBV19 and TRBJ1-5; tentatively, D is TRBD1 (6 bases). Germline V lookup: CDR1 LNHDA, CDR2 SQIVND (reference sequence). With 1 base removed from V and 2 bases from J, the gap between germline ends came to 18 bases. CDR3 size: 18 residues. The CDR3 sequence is CASSIVPGAKSGNQPQHF. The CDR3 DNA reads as TGTGCCAGTAGTATAGTTCCAGGGGCCAAGTCCGGCAATCAGCCCCAGCATTTT. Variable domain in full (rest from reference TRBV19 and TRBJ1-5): DGGITQSPKYLFRKEGQNVTLSCEQNLNHDAMYWYRQDPGQGLRLIYYSQIVNDFQKGDIAEGYSVSREKKESFPLTVTSAQKNPTAFYLCASSIVPGAKSGNQPQHFGDGTRLSIL.

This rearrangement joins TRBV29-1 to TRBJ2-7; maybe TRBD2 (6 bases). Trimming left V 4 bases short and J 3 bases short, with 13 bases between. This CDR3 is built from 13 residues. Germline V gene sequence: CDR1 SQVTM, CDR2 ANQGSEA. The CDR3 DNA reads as TGCAGCGTTGTCAGGGAGGCCAACTACGAGCAGTACTTC. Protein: CSVVREANYEQYF.

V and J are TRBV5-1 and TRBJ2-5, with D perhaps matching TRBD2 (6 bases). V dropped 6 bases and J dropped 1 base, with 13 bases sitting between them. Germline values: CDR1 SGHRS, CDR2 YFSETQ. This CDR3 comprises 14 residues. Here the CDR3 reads CASTRDLGQETQYF. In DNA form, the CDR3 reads TGCGCCAGCACCAGGGACTTAGGCCAAGAGACCCAGTACTTC.

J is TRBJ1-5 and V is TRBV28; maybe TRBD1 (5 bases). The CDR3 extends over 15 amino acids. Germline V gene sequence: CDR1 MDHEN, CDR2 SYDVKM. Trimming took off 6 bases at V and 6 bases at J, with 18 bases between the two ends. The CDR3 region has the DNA TGTGCCAGCAGGGACGACCGGCAGGGTACTCAGCCCCAGCATTTT. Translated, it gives CASRDDRQGTQPQHF.

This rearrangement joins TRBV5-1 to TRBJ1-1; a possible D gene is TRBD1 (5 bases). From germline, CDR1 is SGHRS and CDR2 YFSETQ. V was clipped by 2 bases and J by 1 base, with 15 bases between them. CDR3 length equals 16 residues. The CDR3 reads CASSFEPQAPNTEAFF. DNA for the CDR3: TGCGCCAGCAGCTTCGAACCACAGGCGCCGAACACTGAAGCTTTCTTT.

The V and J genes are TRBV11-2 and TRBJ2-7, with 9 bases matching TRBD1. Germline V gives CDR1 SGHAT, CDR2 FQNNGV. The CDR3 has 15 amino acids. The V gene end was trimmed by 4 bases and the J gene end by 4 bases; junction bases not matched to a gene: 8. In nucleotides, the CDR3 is TGTGCCAGCAGCTCCCGGGACAGGGCTGTGTACGAGCAGTACTTC. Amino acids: CASSSRDRAVYEQYF.

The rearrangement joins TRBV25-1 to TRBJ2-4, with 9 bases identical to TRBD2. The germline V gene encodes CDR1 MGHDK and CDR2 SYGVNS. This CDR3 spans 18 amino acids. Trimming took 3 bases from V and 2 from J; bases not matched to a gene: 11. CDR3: CASSDPRGGGASKNIQYF. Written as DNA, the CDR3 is TGTGCCAGCAGTGATCCCAGGGGCGGGGGGGCCTCCAAAAACATTCAGTACTTC.

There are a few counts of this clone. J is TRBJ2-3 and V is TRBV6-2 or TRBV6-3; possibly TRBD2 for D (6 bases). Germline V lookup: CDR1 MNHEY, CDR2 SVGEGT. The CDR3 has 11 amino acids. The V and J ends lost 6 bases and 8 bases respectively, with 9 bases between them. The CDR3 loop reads CASSDGGTQYF. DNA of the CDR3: TGTGCCAGCAGCGACGGGGGTACGCAGTATTTT.

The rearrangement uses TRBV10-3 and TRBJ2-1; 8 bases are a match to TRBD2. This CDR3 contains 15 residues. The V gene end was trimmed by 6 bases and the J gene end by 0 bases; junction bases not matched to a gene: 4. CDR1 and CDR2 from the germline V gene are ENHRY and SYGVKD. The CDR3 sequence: CAIRVAGNSYNEQFF. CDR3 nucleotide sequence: TGTGCCATCAGGGTAGCGGGGAACTCCTACAATGAGCAGTTCTTC.

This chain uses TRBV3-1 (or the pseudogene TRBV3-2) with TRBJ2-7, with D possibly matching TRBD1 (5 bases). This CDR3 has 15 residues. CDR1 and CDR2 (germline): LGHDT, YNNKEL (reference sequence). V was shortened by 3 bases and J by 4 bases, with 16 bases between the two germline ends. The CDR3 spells CASSQPTGKWYEQYF. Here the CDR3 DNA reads TGTGCCAGCAGCCAGCCTACAGGAAAGTGGTACGAGCAGTACTTC.

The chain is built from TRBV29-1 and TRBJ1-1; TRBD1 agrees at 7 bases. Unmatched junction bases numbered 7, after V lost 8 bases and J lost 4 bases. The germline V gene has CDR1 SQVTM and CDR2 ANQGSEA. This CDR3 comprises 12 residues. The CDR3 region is CSTATGSTEAFF. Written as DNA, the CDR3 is TGCAGCACGGCGACAGGGAGCACTGAAGCTTTCTTT.

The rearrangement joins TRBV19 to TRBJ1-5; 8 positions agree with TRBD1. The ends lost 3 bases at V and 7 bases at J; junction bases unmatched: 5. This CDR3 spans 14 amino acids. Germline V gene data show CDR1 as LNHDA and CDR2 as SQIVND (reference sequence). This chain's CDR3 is CASSIGQGAQPQHF. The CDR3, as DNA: TGTGCCAGTAGTATCGGACAGGGCGCCCAGCCCCAGCATTTT.

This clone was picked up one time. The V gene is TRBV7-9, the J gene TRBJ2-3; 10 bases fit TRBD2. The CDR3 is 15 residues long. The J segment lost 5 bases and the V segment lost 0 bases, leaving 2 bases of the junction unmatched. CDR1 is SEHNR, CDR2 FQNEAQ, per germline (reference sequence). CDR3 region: CASSLAGTSVDTQYF. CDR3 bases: TGTGCCAGCAGCTTAGCCGGGACTAGCGTAGATACGCAGTATTTT.

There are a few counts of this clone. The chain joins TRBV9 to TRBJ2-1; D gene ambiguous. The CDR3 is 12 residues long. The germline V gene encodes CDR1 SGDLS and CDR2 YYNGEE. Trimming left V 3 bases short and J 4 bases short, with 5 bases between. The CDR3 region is CASSETYNEQFF. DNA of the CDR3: TGTGCCAGCAGCGAGACTTACAATGAGCAGTTCTTC.

CDR3 bases: TGCGCCAGCAGCCAGGAGGCATCAACTAATGAAAAACTGTTTTTT. It translates to CASSQEASTNEKLFF. The chain uses TRBV4-1 and TRBJ1-4, with unresolved D. V shed 3 bases and J shed 0 bases, with 8 bases lying between them. CDR1 is MGHRA and CDR2 is YSYEKL in the germline V gene. CDR3 length: 15 residues.